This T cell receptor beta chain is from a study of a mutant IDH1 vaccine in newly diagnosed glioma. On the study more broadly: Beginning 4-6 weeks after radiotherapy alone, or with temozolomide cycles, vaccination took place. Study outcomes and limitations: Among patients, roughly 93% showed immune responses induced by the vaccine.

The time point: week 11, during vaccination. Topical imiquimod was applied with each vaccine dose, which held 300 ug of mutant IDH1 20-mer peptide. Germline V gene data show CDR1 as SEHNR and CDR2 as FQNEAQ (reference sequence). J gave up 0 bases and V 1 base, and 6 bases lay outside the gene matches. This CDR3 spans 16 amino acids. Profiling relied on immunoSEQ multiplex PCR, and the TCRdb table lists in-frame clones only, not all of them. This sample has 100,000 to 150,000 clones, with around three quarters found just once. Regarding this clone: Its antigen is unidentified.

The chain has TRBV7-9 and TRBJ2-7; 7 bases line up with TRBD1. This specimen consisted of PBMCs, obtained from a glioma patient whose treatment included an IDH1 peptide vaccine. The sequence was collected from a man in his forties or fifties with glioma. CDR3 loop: CASSLDERTGSYEQYF. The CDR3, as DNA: TGTGCCAGCAGCTTAGATGAACGGACAGGCTCCTACGAGCAGTACTTC.